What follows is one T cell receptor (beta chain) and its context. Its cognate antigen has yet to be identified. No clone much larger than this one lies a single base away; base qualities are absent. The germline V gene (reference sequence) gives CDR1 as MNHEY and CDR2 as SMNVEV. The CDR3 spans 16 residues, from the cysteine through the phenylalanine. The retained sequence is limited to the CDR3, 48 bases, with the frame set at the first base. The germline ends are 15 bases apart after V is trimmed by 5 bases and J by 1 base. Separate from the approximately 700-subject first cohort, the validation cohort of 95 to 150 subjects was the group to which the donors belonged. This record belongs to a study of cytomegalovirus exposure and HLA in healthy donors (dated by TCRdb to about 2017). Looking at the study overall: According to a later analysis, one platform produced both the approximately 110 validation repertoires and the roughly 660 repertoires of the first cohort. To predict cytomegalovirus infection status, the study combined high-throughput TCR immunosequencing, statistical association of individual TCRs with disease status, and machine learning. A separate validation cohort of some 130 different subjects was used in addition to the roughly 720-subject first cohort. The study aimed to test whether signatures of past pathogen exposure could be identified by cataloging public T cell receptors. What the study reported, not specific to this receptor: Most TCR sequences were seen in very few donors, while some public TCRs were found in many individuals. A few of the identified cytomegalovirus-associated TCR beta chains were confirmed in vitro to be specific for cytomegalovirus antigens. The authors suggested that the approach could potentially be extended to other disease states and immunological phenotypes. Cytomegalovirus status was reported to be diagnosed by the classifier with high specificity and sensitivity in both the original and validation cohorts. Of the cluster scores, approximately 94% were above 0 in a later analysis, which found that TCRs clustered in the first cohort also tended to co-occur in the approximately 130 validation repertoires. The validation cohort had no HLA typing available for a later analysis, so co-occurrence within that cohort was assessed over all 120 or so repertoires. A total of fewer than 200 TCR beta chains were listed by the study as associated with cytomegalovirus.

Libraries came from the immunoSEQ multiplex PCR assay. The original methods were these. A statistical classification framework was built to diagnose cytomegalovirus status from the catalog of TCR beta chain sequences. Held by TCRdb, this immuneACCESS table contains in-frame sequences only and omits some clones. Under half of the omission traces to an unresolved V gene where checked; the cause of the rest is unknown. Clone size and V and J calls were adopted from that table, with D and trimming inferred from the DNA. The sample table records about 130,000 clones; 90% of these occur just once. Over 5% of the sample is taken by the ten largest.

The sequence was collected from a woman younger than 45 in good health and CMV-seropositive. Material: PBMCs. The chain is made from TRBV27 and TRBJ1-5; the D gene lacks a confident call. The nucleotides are TGTGCCAGCAGTCTGGCTTGGCAGCGGAGCAATCAGCCCCAGCATTTT. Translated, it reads CASSLAWQRSNQPQHF.